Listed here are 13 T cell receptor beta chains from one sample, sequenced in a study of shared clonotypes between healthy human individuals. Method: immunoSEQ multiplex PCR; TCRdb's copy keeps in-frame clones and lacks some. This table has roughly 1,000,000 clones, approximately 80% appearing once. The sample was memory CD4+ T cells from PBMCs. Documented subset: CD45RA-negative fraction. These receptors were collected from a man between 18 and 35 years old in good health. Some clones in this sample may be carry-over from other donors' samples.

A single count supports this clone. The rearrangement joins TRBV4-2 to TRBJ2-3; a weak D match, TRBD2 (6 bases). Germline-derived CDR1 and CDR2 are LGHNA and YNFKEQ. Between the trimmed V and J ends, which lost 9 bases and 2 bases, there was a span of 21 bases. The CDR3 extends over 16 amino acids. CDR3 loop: CARSFVWEATTDTQYF. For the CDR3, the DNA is TGTGCCAGAAGCTTCGTCTGGGAGGCCACCACAGATACGCAGTATTTT.

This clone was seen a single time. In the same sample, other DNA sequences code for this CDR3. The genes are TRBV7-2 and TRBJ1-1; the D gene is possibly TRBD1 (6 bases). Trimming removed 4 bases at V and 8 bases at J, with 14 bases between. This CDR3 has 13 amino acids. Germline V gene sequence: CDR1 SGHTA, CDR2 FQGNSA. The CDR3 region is CASSSLYGTEAFF. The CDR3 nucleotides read TGTGCCAGCAGCTCCCTTTACGGGACAGAAGCTTTCTTT.

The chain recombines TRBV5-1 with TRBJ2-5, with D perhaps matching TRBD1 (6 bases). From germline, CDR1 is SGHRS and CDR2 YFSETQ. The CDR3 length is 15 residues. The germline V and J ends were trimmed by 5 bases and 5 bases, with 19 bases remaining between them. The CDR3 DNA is TGCGCCAGCAGGACCGTCAGGGGTTTGAAGGAGACCCAGTACTTC. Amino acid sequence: CASRTVRGLKETQYF.

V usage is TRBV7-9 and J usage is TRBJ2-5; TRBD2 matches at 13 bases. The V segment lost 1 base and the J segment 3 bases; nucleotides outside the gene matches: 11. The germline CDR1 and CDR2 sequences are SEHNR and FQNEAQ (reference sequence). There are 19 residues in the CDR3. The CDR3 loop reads CASSLGGWTSGSEEETQYF. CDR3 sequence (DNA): TGTGCCAGCAGCTTAGGCGGGTGGACTAGCGGGAGCGAGGAAGAGACCCAGTACTTC.

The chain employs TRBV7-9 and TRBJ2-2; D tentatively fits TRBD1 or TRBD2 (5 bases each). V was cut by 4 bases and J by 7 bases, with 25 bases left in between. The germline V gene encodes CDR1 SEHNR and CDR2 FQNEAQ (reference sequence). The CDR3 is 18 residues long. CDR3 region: CASSSILGDLSQIGELFF. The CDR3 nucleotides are TGTGCCAGCAGCTCTATATTAGGGGACCTTTCTCAAATCGGGGAGCTGTTTTTT.

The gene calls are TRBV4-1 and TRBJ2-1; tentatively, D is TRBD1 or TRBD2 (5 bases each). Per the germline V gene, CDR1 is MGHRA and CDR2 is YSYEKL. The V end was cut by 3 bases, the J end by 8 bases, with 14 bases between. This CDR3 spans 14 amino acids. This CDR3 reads CASSHNVGAHEQFF. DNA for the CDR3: TGCGCCAGCAGCCACAATGTCGGGGCCCATGAGCAGTTCTTC.

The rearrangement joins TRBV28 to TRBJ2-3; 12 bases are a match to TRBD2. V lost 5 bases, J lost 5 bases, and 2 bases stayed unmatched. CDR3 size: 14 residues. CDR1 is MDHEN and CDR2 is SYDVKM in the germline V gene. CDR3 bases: TGTGCCAGCAGTACTAGCGGGAGGATAGATACGCAGTATTTT. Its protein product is CASSTSGRIDTQYF. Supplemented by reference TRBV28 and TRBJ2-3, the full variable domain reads DVKVTQSSRYLVKRTGEKVFLECVQDMDHENMFWYRQDPGLGLRLIYFSYDVKMKEKGDIPEGYSVSREKKERFSLILESASTNQTSMYLCASSTSGRIDTQYFGPGTRLTVL.

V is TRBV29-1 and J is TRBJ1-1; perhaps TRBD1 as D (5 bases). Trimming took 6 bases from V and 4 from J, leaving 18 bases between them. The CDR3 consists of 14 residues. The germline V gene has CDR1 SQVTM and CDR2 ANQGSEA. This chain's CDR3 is CSVGPRGSTTEAFF. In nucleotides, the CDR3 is TGCAGCGTGGGACCGCGGGGCTCGACCACTGAAGCTTTCTTT.

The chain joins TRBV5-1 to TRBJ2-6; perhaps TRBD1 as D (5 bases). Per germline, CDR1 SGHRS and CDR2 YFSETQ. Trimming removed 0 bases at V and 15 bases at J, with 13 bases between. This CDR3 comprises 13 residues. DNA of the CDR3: TGCGCCAGCAGCTTGGGGGGCCCGGTGGACCTGACTTTC. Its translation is CASSLGGPVDLTF.

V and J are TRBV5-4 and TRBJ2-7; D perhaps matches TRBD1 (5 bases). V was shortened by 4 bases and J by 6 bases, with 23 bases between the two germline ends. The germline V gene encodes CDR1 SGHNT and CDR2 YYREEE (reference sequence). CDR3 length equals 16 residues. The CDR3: CASSGGVMGRQGEQYF. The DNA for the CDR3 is TGTGCCAGCAGCGGCGGCGTAATGGGGCGGCAGGGCGAGCAGTACTTC.

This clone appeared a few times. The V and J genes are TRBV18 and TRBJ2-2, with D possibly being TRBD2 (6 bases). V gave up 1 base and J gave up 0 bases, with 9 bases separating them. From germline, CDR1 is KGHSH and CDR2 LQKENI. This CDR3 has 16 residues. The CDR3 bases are TGTGCCAGCTCACCACGGAGGGGTACGAACACCGGGGAGCTGTTTTTT. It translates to CASSPRRGTNTGELFF.

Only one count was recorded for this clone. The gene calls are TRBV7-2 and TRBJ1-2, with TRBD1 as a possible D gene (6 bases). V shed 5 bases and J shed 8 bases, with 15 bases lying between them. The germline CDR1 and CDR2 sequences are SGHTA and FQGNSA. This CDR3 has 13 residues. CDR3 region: CASSRRDRRGYTF. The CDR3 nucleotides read TGTGCCAGCAGCCGAAGAGACAGGCGCGGCTACACCTTC.

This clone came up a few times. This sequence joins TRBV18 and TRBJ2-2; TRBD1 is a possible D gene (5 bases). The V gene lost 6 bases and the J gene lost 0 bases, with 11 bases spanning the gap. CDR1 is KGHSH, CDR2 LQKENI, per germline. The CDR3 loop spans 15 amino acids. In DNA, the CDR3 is TGTGCCAGCTCCCCTGACAGCCCGAACACCGGGGAGCTGTTTTTT. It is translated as CASSPDSPNTGELFF.